Each of the 29 T cell receptor beta chains below was sequenced from the same sample in a study of CD8+CD57+ T cells in acquired aplastic anemia. Using genomic DNA as the template, TCR beta VDJ and CDR3 profiling was carried out. TCRdb re-derived calls from the reads in MiXCR, one entry per CDR3 protein. The sample holds a few hundred thousand distinct CDR3 sequences, around 49% seen once. Patients sequenced had flow cytometry evidence of CD8+CD57+ cell expansion. The sequenced sample was sorted CD4+, CD8+, or CD8+CD57+ T cells (not recorded which) from PBMCs. Receptors were obtained from a human donor with aplastic anemia.

This clonotype has at least ten counts. The chain joins TRBV4-1 to TRBJ2-6, with 10 nucleotides matching TRBD1. Germline trimming cut 4 bases from V and 8 bases from J; bases unmatched to any gene: 5. The germline gives CDR1 MGHRA, CDR2 YSYEKL. This CDR3 has 15 amino acids. The CDR3 protein is CASSPGTGVSNVLTF. The DNA for the CDR3 is TGCGCCAGCAGCCCGGGGACAGGGGTTTCCAACGTCCTGACTTTC.

The chain uses TRBV5-6 and TRBJ1-1; D remains unclear. Trimming removed 1 base at V and 3 bases at J, with 10 bases between. CDR3 length equals 14 residues. Germline V gene lookup returns CDR1 SGHDT and CDR2 YYEEEE. CDR3 bases: TGTGCCAGCAGCTTGAGAGTTGCAGACACTGAAGCTTTCTTT. It specifies CASSLRVADTEAFF.

As concerns this clonotype: The conserved phenylalanine or tryptophan is not found at the CDR3 terminus, so this likely reflects a read error. Because the CDR3's place on the DNA is in doubt, the DNA is left out and the CDR3 is given as listed by TCRdb. The chain couples TRBV5-1 to TRBJ1-3. The V gene's germline CDR1 is SGHRS and CDR2 YFSETQ. The CDR3 spans 14 residues, counting both ends. The CDR3 region is CASSLGSAGNTVYS.

This chain connects TRBV2 to TRBJ1-2; 7 bases agree with TRBD1. From germline, CDR1 is SNHLY and CDR2 FYNNEI. There are 13 residues in the CDR3. Germline trimming cut 6 bases from V and 7 bases from J; bases unmatched to any gene: 8. The CDR3 coding sequence is TGTGCCAGCAGCACCACAGGGGATGGTGGCTACACCTTC. Translation: CASSTTGDGGYTF. Variable domain in full (rest from reference TRBV2 and TRBJ1-2): EPEVTQTPSHQVTQMGQEVILRCVPISNHLYFYWYRQILGQKVEFLVSFYNNEISEKSEIFDDQFSVERPDGSNFTLKIRSTKLEDSAMYFCASSTTGDGGYTFGSGTRLTVV.

This clonotype was observed at least ten times. The chain carries TRBV5-1 and TRBJ1-1; 7 nucleotides match TRBD1. The germline V gene encodes CDR1 SGHRS and CDR2 YFSETQ. V dropped 5 bases and J dropped 6; count of bases not matched to a gene: 7. This CDR3 spans 13 amino acids. CDR3 residues: CASSYRQGSEAFF. The CDR3 region has the DNA TGCGCCAGCAGTTACCGACAGGGCTCTGAAGCTTTCTTT.

This clonotype was found many times. This sequence joins TRBV19 and TRBJ1-5; 7 bases align to TRBD1. CDR1 and CDR2 from the germline V gene are LNHDA and SQIVND (reference sequence). CDR3 length: 16 amino acids. J gave up 0 bases and V 2 bases, and 4 bases lay outside the gene matches. DNA for the CDR3: TGTGCCAGTAGTATAAGGGACAGAAATAGCAATCAGCCCCAGCATTTT. Translation gives CASSIRDRNSNQPQHF.

V usage is TRBV3-1 and J usage is TRBJ2-7; no clear D gene. This CDR3 is built from 15 residues. The germline V gene has CDR1 LGHDT and CDR2 YNNKEL (reference sequence). The V and J ends lost 0 bases and 2 bases respectively, with 11 bases between them. Here the CDR3 DNA reads TGTGCCAGCAGCCAAGATTTGTCAAGCACCTACGAGCAGTACTTC. Residues: CASSQDLSSTYEQYF.

The chain couples TRBV19 to TRBJ1-1; TRBD1 matches at 7 bases. J gave up 4 bases and V 5 bases, and 1 base lay outside the gene matches. The CDR3 extends over 12 amino acids. Germline loops: CDR1 LNHDA, CDR2 SQIVND (reference sequence). The CDR3, as DNA: TGTGCCAGTAGTGCAGGGGGCACTGAAGCTTTCTTT. Its protein product is CASSAGGTEAFF.

This clonotype was seen many times. The chain has TRBV12-3 or TRBV12-4 and TRBJ1-5; TRBD1 agrees at 7 bases. This CDR3 contains 15 residues. The trim removed 5 bases at V and 1 base at J, leaving 5 bases unmatched. The CDR3 region has the DNA TGTGCCAGCAGTCAAGACAGGGACAGCAATCAGCCCCAGCATTTT. This gives the protein CASSQDRDSNQPQHF.

The chain carries TRBV7-2 and TRBJ1-1; D not resolved. Germline-derived CDR1 and CDR2 are SGHTA and FQGNSA. This CDR3 contains 14 residues. The germline V and J ends were trimmed by 1 base and 2 bases, with 8 bases remaining between them. CDR3 nucleotides: TGTGCCAGCAGCTTAGTCGCAGGAAACACTGAAGCTTTCTTT. Translated, it gives CASSLVAGNTEAFF.

This clonotype was seen a single time. The chain joins TRBV7-2 to TRBJ1-6; 7 bases map to TRBD1. Germline V gene lookup returns CDR1 SGHTA and CDR2 FQGNSA. This CDR3 is built from 14 residues. V lost 5 bases, J lost 12 bases, and 10 bases stayed unmatched. CDR3 sequence (DNA): TGTGCCAGCAGCCCCGGGACAGTTGATTTACCCCTCCACTTT. This sequence encodes CASSPGTVDLPLHF.

The chain is built from TRBV5-1 and TRBJ1-6, with 7 bases fitting TRBD1. The V and J ends lost 3 bases and 6 bases, in that order; junction bases with no gene match: 15. The CDR3 is 18 residues long. CDR1 is SGHRS and CDR2 is YFSETQ in the germline V gene. The CDR3 spells CASSSRQGPLRSNSPLHF. The CDR3 nucleotides are TGCGCCAGCAGCTCAAGACAGGGCCCCCTCCGTAGTAATTCACCCCTCCACTTT.

In this sample, this clonotype turned up many times. The chain uses TRBV7-2 and TRBJ1-2; D possibly corresponds to TRBD1 (6 bases). CDR1 and CDR2 from the germline V gene are SGHTA and FQGNSA. Trimming removed 5 bases from V and 6 bases from J, with 13 bases in between. CDR3 length equals 13 residues. DNA for the CDR3: TGTGCCAGCAGCACCAGAGGGGGGGATGGCTACACCTTC. Translated: CASSTRGGDGYTF. The whole variable domain, remainder taken from reference TRBV7-2 and TRBJ1-2, is GAGVSQSPSNKVTEKGKDVELRCDPISGHTALYWYRQSLGQGLEFLIYFQGNSAPDKSGLPSDRFSAERTGGSVSTLTIQRTQQEDSAVYLCASSTRGGDGYTFGSGTRLTVV.

This clonotype was detected ten times or more. The chain couples TRBV2 to TRBJ2-7, with D maybe TRBD1 (5 bases). The CDR3 has 13 residues. Germline V gene data show CDR1 as SNHLY and CDR2 as FYNNEI. Between the trimmed V and J ends, which lost 2 bases and 3 bases, there was a span of 8 bases. In DNA, the CDR3 is TGTGCCAGCAGTGAACAGGACATCTACGAGCAGTACTTC. Residues: CASSEQDIYEQYF.

This chain links TRBV11-3 with TRBJ2-5; TRBD2 matches 7 bases. The junction had 12 bases not matched to a gene; V was cut back by 3 bases and J by 5 bases. The CDR3 covers 16 residues. Germline CDR1 reads SGHNT; CDR2 reads YENEEA. CDR3 loop: CASSLKLQRGEETQYF. CDR3 nucleotides: TGTGCCAGCAGCTTGAAACTCCAGCGGGGAGAGGAGACCCAGTACTTC.

This clonotype has only a few counts. The rearrangement links TRBV25-1 to TRBJ1-1; possible D gene TRBD1, 6 bases. V was cut by 4 bases and J by 3 bases, with 15 bases left in between. The CDR3 runs 15 residues. CDR1 is MGHDK, CDR2 SYGVNS, per germline. CDR3 loop: CASSGYREGDTEAFF. For the CDR3, the DNA is TGTGCCAGCAGTGGTTACAGGGAAGGGGACACTGAAGCTTTCTTT.

Ten or more counts support this clonotype. This chain connects TRBV7-9 to TRBJ2-7; the match to TRBD1 covers 8 bases. After removal of 1 base from V and 5 bases from J, the junction contained 7 bases not matched to a gene. Germline V gives CDR1 SEHNR, CDR2 FQNEAQ (reference sequence). This CDR3 has 15 amino acids. The CDR3 protein is CASSLGGQGNHEQYF. The CDR3 nucleotides are TGTGCCAGCAGCTTAGGAGGACAGGGTAACCACGAGCAGTACTTC. Looking up the rest from reference TRBV7-9 and TRBJ2-7 gives the full variable domain: DTGVSQNPRHKITKRGQNVTFRCDPISEHNRLYWYRQTLGQGPEFLTYFQNEAQLEKSRLLSDRFSAERPKGSFSTLEIQRTEQGDSAMYLCASSLGGQGNHEQYFGPGTRLTVT.

Remarks on this clonotype: It is likely a read error, because the conserved phenylalanine at the end of the CDR3 is missing. This sequence joins TRBV18 and TRBJ2-3, with 10 bases that match TRBD1. Trimming took 4 bases from V and 1 from J; bases not matched to a gene: 5. The CDR3 consists of 16 residues. Germline CDR1 and CDR2: KGHSH and LQKENI. The CDR3 is CASSHLGTGGTDTQYL. The CDR3, as DNA: TGTGCCAGCTCACATCTCGGGACAGGGGGCACAGATACGCAGTATTTA.

This clonotype occurred many times. V usage is TRBV20-1 and J usage is TRBJ2-1; maybe TRBD2 (6 bases). CDR1 and CDR2 (germline): DFQATT, SNEGSKA (reference sequence). The germline V and J ends were trimmed by 1 base and 10 bases, with 11 bases remaining between them. The CDR3 runs to 12 residues. CDR3 sequence: CSARVQGGEQFF. CDR3 bases: TGCAGTGCTAGAGTGCAGGGAGGCGAGCAGTTCTTC.

V is TRBV4-1 and J is TRBJ2-6; TRBD2 is a possible D gene (6 bases). V lost 7 bases, J lost 1 base, and 14 bases lay in between. The CDR3 covers 16 residues. Per germline, CDR1 MGHRA and CDR2 YSYEKL. In DNA, the CDR3 is TGCGCCAGCACCACGGCGGGATATTCTGGGGCCAACGTCCTGACTTTC. Amino acid sequence: CASTTAGYSGANVLTF.

The chain has TRBV5-1 and TRBJ2-7, with 7 nucleotides matching TRBD1. This CDR3 has 16 residues. Germline V gives CDR1 SGHRS, CDR2 YFSETQ. V shed 4 bases, J shed 3 bases, and the junction held 13 bases outside the gene matches. CDR3 protein: CASSQGPGQRVYEQYF. The CDR3 DNA reads TGCGCCAGCAGCCAAGGTCCGGGACAGCGAGTCTACGAGCAGTACTTC.

The J gene is TRBJ1-1, the V gene TRBV24-1; TRBD1 matches at 8 bases. This CDR3 spans 14 amino acids. The J segment lost 4 bases and the V segment lost 6 bases, leaving 6 bases of the junction unmatched. CDR1 and CDR2 (germline): KGHDR, SFDVKD. DNA for the CDR3: TGTGCCACCAGTTCAACAGGGGGAGGCACTGAAGCTTTCTTT. This translates into CATSSTGGGTEAFF.

This clonotype was seen only a few times. The chain has TRBV5-1 and TRBJ2-4, with D perhaps TRBD1 (6 bases). The ends were cut back, 0 bases at V and 7 bases at J, with 14 bases in the middle. From germline, CDR1 is SGHRS and CDR2 YFSETQ. CDR3 length: 15 amino acids. The CDR3 nucleotides are TGCGCCAGCAGCTTGGCCTCGGCCCAGGGGAACATTCAGTACTTC. It yields the protein CASSLASAQGNIQYF. The full variable domain, its missing parts supplied by reference TRBV5-1 and TRBJ2-4, is KAGVTQTPRYLIKTRGQQVTLSCSPISGHRSVSWYQQTPGQGLQFLFEYFSETQRNKGNFPGRFSGRQFSNSRSEMNVSTLELGDSALYLCASSLASAQGNIQYFGAGTRLSVL.

The table lists this clonotype with many counts. The chain couples TRBV9 to TRBJ2-5; no reliable D call. V was pared by 0 bases and J by 5 bases, with 8 bases between. Germline V lookup: CDR1 SGDLS, CDR2 YYNGEE. The CDR3 totals 13 residues. The CDR3 protein is CASSVEPKETQYF. CDR3 sequence (DNA): TGTGCCAGCAGCGTAGAACCAAAGGAGACCCAGTACTTC.

This clonotype was recorded many times. V is TRBV9 and J is TRBJ2-1, with 7 bases lining up with TRBD2. CDR1 is SGDLS and CDR2 is YYNGEE in the germline V gene. The CDR3 spans 14 residues. Trimming took 4 bases from V and 3 from J; bases not matched to a gene: 4. The CDR3 coding sequence is TGTGCCAGCAGCCCTAGGACTAGCTACAATGAGCAGTTCTTC. Translating gives CASSPRTSYNEQFF.

This clonotype was recorded many times. This chain uses TRBV2 with TRBJ1-5, with D possibly matching TRBD1 (5 bases). The germline CDR1 and CDR2 sequences are SNHLY and FYNNEI. The V and J ends lost 4 bases and 0 bases respectively, with 16 bases between them. The CDR3 is made up of 17 amino acids. This chain's CDR3 is CASSGRGGVLSNQPQHF. DNA of the CDR3: TGTGCCAGCAGTGGAAGAGGAGGGGTTCTTAGCAATCAGCCCCAGCATTTT.

The V gene is TRBV5-1, the J gene TRBJ2-7; perhaps D is TRBD1 or TRBD2 (5 bases each). The V gene lost 4 bases and the J gene lost 2 bases, with 13 bases spanning the gap. This CDR3 has 14 amino acids. Per germline, CDR1 SGHRS and CDR2 YFSETQ. The CDR3: CASSQYGTPYEQYF. CDR3 nucleotides: TGCGCCAGCAGCCAGTACGGGACCCCCTACGAGCAGTACTTC.

This rearrangement joins TRBV25-1 to TRBJ1-2; TRBD1 matches 8 bases. J lost 6 bases, V lost 4 bases, and 13 bases had no gene match. The CDR3 runs 16 residues. Germline V CDR1 and CDR2: MGHDK, SYGVNS. The CDR3 DNA sequence: TGTGCCAGCAGTGTCGCCCGATCCAGGGGGCTAGATGGCTACACCTTC. Protein sequence: CASSVARSRGLDGYTF.

This clonotype was counted once. The genes are TRBV28 and TRBJ2-7; tentative D call: TRBD1 (5 bases). This CDR3 has 12 residues. Trimming took off 11 bases at V and 1 base at J, with 12 bases between the two ends. In germline, CDR1 is MDHEN, CDR2 SYDVKM. The CDR3 DNA reads as TGTGCCGGACCGACAGCTTCCTACGAGCAGTACTTC. It codes for CAGPTASYEQYF.